A single sample is the source of the 31 T cell receptor beta chains below, sequenced in a study of cytomegalovirus exposure and HLA in healthy donors. Use of 60 Vbeta and 13 Jbeta primers characterized the PCR. Method: immunoSEQ multiplex PCR; TCRdb's copy keeps in-frame clones and lacks some. The repertoire holds approximately 170,000 clones, with roughly 79% as singletons. Sequenced sample: PBMCs. The source is a young woman in good health and CMV-seropositive.

The chain links TRBV6-1 to TRBJ1-2; 8 bases line up with TRBD1. V dropped 1 base and J dropped 0; count of bases not matched to a gene: 19. The germline gives CDR1 MNHNS, CDR2 SASEGT. This CDR3 has 21 amino acids. The CDR3 DNA sequence: TGTGCCAGCAGTGAAGAGGGGAGGACAGGGCCCCTTACCCTACCTAACTATGGCTACACCTTC. Its translation: CASSEEGRTGPLTLPNYGYTF.

The CDR3 loop reads CASSISSVTGELFF. The CDR3 DNA follows: TGTGCCAGCAGCATTAGCTCGGTCACCGGGGAGCTGTTTTTT. The V and J genes are TRBV7-6 and TRBJ2-2; no reliable D call. There are 14 residues in the CDR3. Trimming took 5 bases from V and 4 from J, leaving 11 bases between them. From germline, CDR1 is SGHVS and CDR2 FNYEAQ.

This sequence joins TRBV29-1 and TRBJ1-2; 7 bases match TRBD1. V lost 2 bases to trimming and J lost 5 bases; unmatched junction nucleotides: 2. The CDR3 covers 12 residues. The germline gives CDR1 SQVTM, CDR2 ANQGSEA. CDR3 residues: CSVEKQGYGYTF. CDR3 bases: TGCAGCGTTGAAAAACAGGGGTATGGCTACACCTTC. Using reference TRBV29-1 and TRBJ1-2 for the parts outside the CDR3, the full variable domain is SAVISQKPSRDICQRGTSLTIQCQVDSQVTMMFWYRQQPGQSLTLIATANQGSEATYESGFVIDKFPISRPNLTFSTLTVSNMSPEDSSIYLCSVEKQGYGYTFGSGTRLTVV.

The V gene is TRBV5-1, the J gene TRBJ2-3; 10 bases agree with TRBD2. With V trimmed by 4 bases and J by 6 bases, 11 bases remained unmatched. The CDR3 totals 16 residues. The V gene's germline CDR1 is SGHRS and CDR2 YFSETQ. Written as DNA, the CDR3 is TGCGCCAGCAGCCCCCCACTAGCGGGGTTAGAGGATACGCAGTATTTT. It translates to CASSPPLAGLEDTQYF.

A single count supports this clone. The gene calls are TRBV10-3 and TRBJ2-7; 8 bases are a match to TRBD1. Losses at the gene ends were 0 bases for V and 0 bases for J; bases not matched to a gene: 4. The V gene's germline CDR1 is ENHRY and CDR2 SYGVKD. The CDR3 length is 16 residues. The CDR3 coding sequence is TGTGCCATCAGTGAGTCGGGCAGGGGGCCCTCCTACGAGCAGTACTTC. Translating it yields CAISESGRGPSYEQYF.

The chain has TRBV29-1 and TRBJ2-5; maybe TRBD1 (6 bases). Germline CDR1 reads SQVTM; CDR2 reads ANQGSEA. This CDR3 contains 11 residues. Trimming shortened V by 5 bases and J by 3 bases, and 7 bases separated the two germline ends. CDR3 bases: TGCAGCGTTTCAGGGGAAGAGACCCAGTACTTC. Translating it yields CSVSGEETQYF. The whole variable domain, remainder taken from reference TRBV29-1 and TRBJ2-5, is SAVISQKPSRDICQRGTSLTIQCQVDSQVTMMFWYRQQPGQSLTLIATANQGSEATYESGFVIDKFPISRPNLTFSTLTVSNMSPEDSSIYLCSVSGEETQYFGPGTRLLVL.

The gene calls are TRBV9 and TRBJ1-2, with TRBD1 matching 9 bases. This CDR3 has 16 amino acids. The J segment lost 5 bases and the V segment lost 3 bases, leaving 11 bases of the junction unmatched. Germline-derived CDR1 and CDR2 are SGDLS and YYNGEE. CDR3 residues: CASSAGTGSSMYGYTF. The CDR3 DNA reads as TGTGCCAGCAGCGCGGGGACAGGGTCGAGTATGTATGGCTACACCTTC.

This clone was found once. This sequence joins TRBV30 and TRBJ1-6; the D gene is possibly TRBD1 (5 bases). Trimming removed 1 base from V and 9 bases from J, with 10 bases in between. CDR3 length: 13 residues. Looked up from germline, CDR1 is GTSNPN and CDR2 is SVGIG (reference sequence). The CDR3 nucleotides are TGTGCCTGGAGTGGACAGTCAGTTTCACCCCTCCACTTT. This gives the protein CAWSGQSVSPLHF.

V usage is TRBV29-1 and J usage is TRBJ2-5; TRBD1 matches 8 bases. Germline V gives CDR1 SQVTM, CDR2 ANQGSEA. Germline trimming cut 4 bases from V and 4 bases from J; bases unmatched to any gene: 5. This CDR3 spans 13 amino acids. CDR3 loop: CSVGQGPGETQYF. In DNA, the CDR3 is TGCAGCGTTGGACAGGGGCCGGGAGAGACCCAGTACTTC.

The chain uses TRBV19 and TRBJ1-4; D uncertain. The CDR3 loop spans 11 amino acids. Germline-derived CDR1 and CDR2 are LNHDA and SQIVND (reference sequence). V lost 9 bases and J 8 bases, leaving 10 bases between the germline ends. The CDR3: CASPREEKLFF. The CDR3 nucleotides are TGTGCCAGCCCCCGGGAAGAAAAACTGTTTTTT.

The rearrangement uses TRBV28 and TRBJ2-3; unclear D gene. The CDR3 consists of 17 residues. The V end was cut by 0 bases, the J end by 0 bases, with 13 bases between. Germline V gene sequence: CDR1 MDHEN, CDR2 SYDVKM. In DNA, the CDR3 is TGTGCCAGCAGTTTATGGGCGGCCGCCGCTAGCACAGATACGCAGTATTTT. Its translation: CASSLWAAAASTDTQYF.

There are a few counts of this clone. This chain joins TRBV4-3 and TRBJ2-3; D is undetermined. This CDR3 has 15 residues. Germline V gene data show CDR1 as LGHNA and CDR2 as YSLEER. Trimming stripped 0 bases from V and 5 bases from J, with 12 bases between. In nucleotides, the CDR3 is TGCGCCAGCAGCCAAGACCGGGTGGCGCAAGATACGCAGTATTTT. Its protein is CASSQDRVAQDTQYF.

This chain links TRBV7-2 with TRBJ2-7; TRBD1 is a possible D gene (5 bases). Germline assignment: CDR1 SGHTA and CDR2 FQGNSA. This CDR3 region has 15 residues. V lost 2 bases to trimming and J lost 0 bases, with 11 bases between them. CDR3 region: CASSLSGNPSYEQYF. The CDR3 DNA is TGTGCCAGCAGCTTATCAGGGAACCCCTCCTACGAGCAGTACTTC.

The chain carries TRBV5-1 and TRBJ1-2; 7 bases are shared with TRBD1. CDR3 length equals 13 residues. CDR1 SGHRS and CDR2 YFSETQ come from the germline V gene. V lost 2 bases, J lost 6 bases, and 4 bases stayed unmatched. CDR3 bases: TGCGCCAGCAGCTTAAAGGGGACAGATGGCTACACCTTC. It is translated as CASSLKGTDGYTF.

This chain uses TRBV5-1 with TRBJ2-2; 12 bases match TRBD1. Germline CDR1 SGHRS, CDR2 YFSETQ. V dropped 0 bases and J dropped 2; count of bases not matched to a gene: 2. This CDR3 has 17 amino acids. The CDR3 here is CASSLAGTGGNTGELFF. DNA of the CDR3: TGCGCCAGCAGCTTGGCCGGGACAGGGGGCAACACCGGGGAGCTGTTTTTT.

The genes are TRBV5-1 and TRBJ2-5, with a weak D call TRBD1 (5 bases). Trimming stripped 1 base from V and 0 bases from J, with 10 bases between. The CDR3 extends over 15 amino acids. Germline CDR1 is SGHRS and CDR2 is YFSETQ. CDR3 DNA: TGCGCCAGCAGCTTGACTGGGGCTAACCAAGAGACCCAGTACTTC. Protein sequence: CASSLTGANQETQYF.

The V gene is TRBV5-1, the J gene TRBJ2-3; D gene unclear. Trimming removed 6 bases at V and 4 bases at J, with 12 bases between. CDR1 is SGHRS, CDR2 YFSETQ, per germline. The CDR3 is made up of 13 amino acids. The CDR3 DNA reads TGCGCCAGCATGCTTACTGAGGCAGATACGCAGTATTTT. The encoded protein is CASMLTEADTQYF.

The V call is TRBV7-9, the J call TRBJ2-1; 10 nucleotides line up with TRBD2. J gave up 7 bases and V 2 bases, and 2 bases lay outside the gene matches. CDR1 and CDR2 from the germline V gene are SEHNR and FQNEAQ (reference sequence). There are 14 residues in the CDR3. This CDR3 is CASSLSSGGNEQFF. The CDR3 nucleotides are TGTGCCAGCAGCTTATCTAGCGGGGGTAATGAGCAGTTCTTC.

This chain links TRBV5-6 with TRBJ1-1; possibly TRBD1 for D (6 bases). The V gene lost 5 bases and the J gene lost 8 bases, with 13 bases spanning the gap. This CDR3 has 12 amino acids. From germline, CDR1 is SGHDT and CDR2 YYEEEE. CDR3 in DNA: TGTGCCAGCAGTCGAAGGACAGACGAAGCTTTCTTT. Translating it yields CASSRRTDEAFF.

V gene TRBV5-4 combines with J gene TRBJ1-4, with a possible D match to TRBD1 (5 bases). V was clipped by 3 bases and J by 10 bases, with 22 bases between them. Germline-derived CDR1 and CDR2 are SGHNT and YYREEE (reference sequence). The CDR3 has 16 residues. The CDR3 DNA reads TGTGCCAGCAGCTCGCCCACTTGGGGCCAGGAGGGAAAACTGTTTTTT. Amino acids: CASSSPTWGQEGKLFF.

This chain uses TRBV4-3 with TRBJ2-2, with 14 bases lining up with TRBD2. Trimming took 0 bases from V and 4 from J; bases not matched to a gene: 13. Per the germline V gene, CDR1 is LGHNA and CDR2 is YSLEER. This CDR3 region has 21 residues. As DNA, the CDR3 is TGCGCCAGCAGCCAAGAACGACTAGCGGGAGGGCCATGGGAGAGCACCGGGGAGCTGTTTTTT. This translates into CASSQERLAGGPWESTGELFF.

The chain has TRBV5-1 and TRBJ1-2, with TRBD1 identical over 7 bases. Germline V gene data show CDR1 as SGHRS and CDR2 as YFSETQ. V dropped 4 bases and J dropped 1; count of bases not matched to a gene: 13. This CDR3 contains 17 residues. CDR3 sequence: CASSTDPGTALNYGYTF. For the CDR3, the DNA is TGCGCCAGCAGCACGGACCCCGGGACAGCCCTTAACTATGGCTACACCTTC. Full variable domain (outside the CDR3, taken from reference TRBV5-1 and TRBJ1-2): KAGVTQTPRYLIKTRGQQVTLSCSPISGHRSVSWYQQTPGQGLQFLFEYFSETQRNKGNFPGRFSGRQFSNSRSEMNVSTLELGDSALYLCASSTDPGTALNYGYTFGSGTRLTVV.

This sequence joins TRBV27 and TRBJ2-1, with a weak D call TRBD1 (7 bases). Trimming left V 3 bases short and J 9 bases short, with 18 bases between. The CDR3 extends over 15 amino acids. Germline V gene sequence: CDR1 MNHEY, CDR2 SMNVEV (reference sequence). The CDR3 loop is CASSLRTGGDGEQFF. As DNA, the CDR3 is TGTGCCAGCAGTTTGCGGACAGGCGGGGACGGTGAGCAGTTCTTC.

J is TRBJ2-3 and V is TRBV28, with a weak D call TRBD2 (5 bases). The CDR3 is 14 amino acids. The germline gives CDR1 MDHEN, CDR2 SYDVKM. Trimming cost V 4 bases and J 2 bases, with 10 bases left between them. CDR3 DNA sequence: TGTGCCAGCAGTTCGAGGGCTGTCACAGATACGCAGTATTTT. Its translation: CASSSRAVTDTQYF.

The gene calls are TRBV5-1 and TRBJ2-4, with 10 bases lining up with TRBD1. Trimming removed 2 bases from V and 5 bases from J; junction bases left unmatched: 4. CDR3 length equals 15 residues. CDR1 is SGHRS, CDR2 YFSETQ, per germline. CDR3 nucleotide sequence: TGCGCCAGCAGCTTAGGACAGGGGGTCGAAAACATTCAGTACTTC. It encodes CASSLGQGVENIQYF.

This clone has only a few counts. The V and J genes are TRBV2 and TRBJ1-4, with a weak D call TRBD1 (6 bases). V shed 5 bases and J shed 0 bases, with 13 bases lying between them. Germline CDR1 is SNHLY and CDR2 is FYNNEI. The CDR3 is made up of 16 amino acids. The CDR3 region is CASSPGQSATNEKLFF. CDR3 bases: TGTGCCAGCAGTCCCGGACAGTCCGCAACTAATGAAAAACTGTTTTTT. The variable domain in full, completed from reference TRBV2 and TRBJ1-4, reads EPEVTQTPSHQVTQMGQEVILRCVPISNHLYFYWYRQILGQKVEFLVSFYNNEISEKSEIFDDQFSVERPDGSNFTLKIRSTKLEDSAMYFCASSPGQSATNEKLFFGSGTQLSVL.

V and J are TRBV27 and TRBJ1-4; TRBD1 matches 8 bases. CDR1 and CDR2 (germline): MNHEY, SMNVEV (reference sequence). Trimming cost V 6 bases and J 4 bases; bases outside gene matches: 22. The CDR3 totals 20 residues. The CDR3 sequence is CASSLRGPFTGGSDNEKLFF. The DNA of the CDR3 is TGTGCCAGCAGCCTCAGGGGGCCTTTCACTGGTGGGTCGGATAATGAAAAACTGTTTTTT.

The chain links TRBV19 to TRBJ1-4; no firm D call. The CDR3 contains 15 residues. V gave up 5 bases and J gave up 6 bases, with 16 bases separating them. CDR1 and CDR2 from the germline V gene are LNHDA and SQIVND (reference sequence). The DNA of the CDR3 is TGTGCCAGTAGTTATTATGGCGTCGGGGATGAAAAACTGTTTTTT. It translates to CASSYYGVGDEKLFF.

The V call is TRBV7-2, the J call TRBJ2-1, with 9 bases identical to TRBD2. CDR3 size: 15 residues. V gave up 8 bases and J gave up 0 bases; unmatched junction bases: 5. Germline values: CDR1 SGHTA, CDR2 FQGNSA. As DNA, the CDR3 is TGTGCCAGCTCGGGCGGGGGGGACTCCTACAATGAGCAGTTCTTC. Its protein product is CASSGGGDSYNEQFF.

This chain connects TRBV7-9 to TRBJ1-2, with D perhaps matching TRBD1 (6 bases). This CDR3 has 14 residues. Trimming cost V 5 bases and J 7 bases, with 17 bases left between them. Per the germline V gene, CDR1 is SEHNR and CDR2 is FQNEAQ (reference sequence). The CDR3 DNA reads TGTGCCAGCAGCCCGAACGACAGGACGGCTGGCTACACCTTC. This encodes CASSPNDRTAGYTF.

V usage is TRBV7-6 and J usage is TRBJ1-1, with a possible D match to TRBD1 (6 bases). The CDR3 length is 16 residues. V shed 4 bases and J shed 0 bases, with 15 bases lying between them. Per the germline V gene, CDR1 is SGHVS and CDR2 is FNYEAQ. The CDR3 coding sequence is TGTGCCAGCAGCTGGGTAGCGGGGGCCTTGAACACTGAAGCTTTCTTT. Protein sequence: CASSWVAGALNTEAFF. Full variable domain (missing parts from reference TRBV7-6 and TRBJ1-1): GAGVSQSPRYKVTKRGQDVALRCDPISGHVSLYWYRQALGQGPEFLTYFNYEAQQDKSGLPNDRFSAERPEGSISTLTIQRTEQRDSAMYRCASSWVAGALNTEAFFGQGTRLTVV.